The present T cell receptor beta chain was sequenced within a study of T cells in Graves' hyperthyroidism and ophthalmopathy. Study-level findings and limits: Stable hyperthyroidism and ophthalmopathy were separated using 13 V-J signatures.

Amplification yielded TCR beta CDR3 regions, with RNA transcripts as the source. The primer set for the first-round RT-PCR of the TCR CDR3 was HTBI. Each CDR3 protein is one row after TCRdb ran MiXCR on the multiplex PCR reads. The sample has 300,000 to 400,000 distinct CDR3 sequences; roughly 18% are singletons. The germline gives CDR1 LNHNV, CDR2 YYDKDF (reference sequence). There are 12 residues in the CDR3. Between the trimmed V and J ends, which lost 8 bases and 6 bases, there was a span of 13 bases. In regard to this clonotype: Its cognate antigen is unknown.

The sample consisted of blood. This rearrangement joins TRBV15 to TRBJ1-1; D uncertain. This clonotype was sampled from a man younger than 30 with Graves' ophthalmopathy. The CDR3 region has the DNA TGTGCCACCTTAGGCGGAACGTCTGAAGCTTTCTTT. Translation gives CATLGGTSEAFF.